Sequencing of this T cell receptor beta chain was carried out in a study of T cells in Graves' hyperthyroidism and ophthalmopathy. In this sample, this clonotype turned up many times. Its antigen is still unknown. From RNA transcripts, TCR beta CDR3 regions were amplified. During a first-round RT-PCR of the TCR CDR3, the HTBI primer set was used. TCRdb recomputed calls from the multiplex PCR reads with MiXCR, one row per CDR3 protein. The sample carries more than 300,000 distinct CDR3 sequences, about 14% recorded once. Germline CDR1 reads GTSNPN; CDR2 reads SVGIG (reference sequence). The CDR3 is 11 amino acids. Trimming took 0 bases from V and 8 from J, leaving 2 bases between them. General study results and limits: Ophthalmopathy cases were set apart from stable hyperthyroidism by a 13 V-J model.

Exclusion followed for patients with uncontrolled infection, other autoimmune disease, pregnancy or lactation. This clonotype was sampled from a woman in her twenties or thirties with Graves' ophthalmopathy. Sequences were obtained from blood. The J gene is TRBJ1-6, the V gene TRBV30; D ambiguous. DNA of the CDR3: TGTGCCTGGAGTGTTGATTCACCCCTCCACTTT. The encoded protein is CAWSVDSPLHF.